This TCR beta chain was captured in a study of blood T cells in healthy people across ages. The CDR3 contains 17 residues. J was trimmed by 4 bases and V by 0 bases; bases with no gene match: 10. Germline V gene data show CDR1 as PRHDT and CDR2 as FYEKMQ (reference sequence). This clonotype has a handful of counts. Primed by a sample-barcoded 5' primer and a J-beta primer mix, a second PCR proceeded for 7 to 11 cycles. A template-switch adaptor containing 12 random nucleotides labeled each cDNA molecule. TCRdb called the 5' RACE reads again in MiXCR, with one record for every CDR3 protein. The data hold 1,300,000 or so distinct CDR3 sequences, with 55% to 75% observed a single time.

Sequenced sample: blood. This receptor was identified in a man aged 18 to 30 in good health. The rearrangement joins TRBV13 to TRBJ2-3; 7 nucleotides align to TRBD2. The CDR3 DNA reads TGTGCCAGCAGCTTAGGCCCAGGACTAGTCTCGGCAGATACGCAGTATTTT. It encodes CASSLGPGLVSADTQYF.